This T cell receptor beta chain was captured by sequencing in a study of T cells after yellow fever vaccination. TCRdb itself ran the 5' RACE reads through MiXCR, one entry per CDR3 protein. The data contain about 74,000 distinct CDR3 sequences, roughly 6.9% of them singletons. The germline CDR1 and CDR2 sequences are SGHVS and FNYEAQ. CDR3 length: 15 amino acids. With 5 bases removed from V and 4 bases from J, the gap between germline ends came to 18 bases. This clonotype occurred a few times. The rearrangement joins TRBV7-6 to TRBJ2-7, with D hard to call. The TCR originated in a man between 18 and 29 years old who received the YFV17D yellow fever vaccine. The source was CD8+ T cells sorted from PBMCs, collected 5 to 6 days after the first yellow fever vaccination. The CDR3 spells CASSATADLSYEQYV. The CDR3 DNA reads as TGTGCCAGCAGCGCCACGGCGGACCTATCATACGAGCAGTACGTC.